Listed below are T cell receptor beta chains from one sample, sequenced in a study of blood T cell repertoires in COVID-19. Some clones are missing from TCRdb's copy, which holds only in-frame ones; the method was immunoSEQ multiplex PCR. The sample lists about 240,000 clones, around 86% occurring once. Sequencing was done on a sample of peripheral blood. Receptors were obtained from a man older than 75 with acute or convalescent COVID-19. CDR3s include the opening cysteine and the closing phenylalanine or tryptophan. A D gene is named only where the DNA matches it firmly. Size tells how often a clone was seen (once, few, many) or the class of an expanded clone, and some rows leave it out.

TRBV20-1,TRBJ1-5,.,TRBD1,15,CSASPTGTATTSKHF,TGCAGTGCTAGTCCCACCGGGACAGCCACAACCTCAAAGCATTTT
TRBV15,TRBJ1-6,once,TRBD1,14,CATSRDRVNSPLHF,TGTGCCACCAGCAGGGACAGGGTAAATTCACCCCTCCACTTT
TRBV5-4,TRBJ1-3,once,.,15,CASSLGGSSGNTIYF,TGTGCCAGCAGCTTGGGTGGTAGCTCTGGAAACACCATATATTTT
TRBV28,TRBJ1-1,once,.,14,CASSSTLGVSEAFF,TGTGCCAGCAGTTCCACCTTAGGGGTAAGTGAAGCTTTCTTT
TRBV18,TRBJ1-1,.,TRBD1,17,CASSPPWPGRGPTEAFF,TGTGCCAGCTCACCACCGTGGCCTGGCAGGGGGCCCACTGAAGCTTTCTTT
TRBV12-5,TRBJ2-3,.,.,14,CASGPGTDTDTQYF,TGTGCTAGTGGCCCCGGGACTGACACAGATACGCAGTATTTT
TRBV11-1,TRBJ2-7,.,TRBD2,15,CASSAGLAGFYEQYF,TGTGCCAGCAGCGCCGGACTAGCGGGATTCTACGAGCAGTACTTC
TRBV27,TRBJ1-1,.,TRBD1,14,CAAGTGVMNTEAFF,TGTGCCGCGGGGACAGGGGTCATGAACACTGAAGCTTTCTTT
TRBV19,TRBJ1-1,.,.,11,CATSEGAEAFF,TGTGCCACTTCCGAGGGTGCTGAAGCTTTCTTT
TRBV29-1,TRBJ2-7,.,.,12,CSVGDRGYEQYF,TGCAGCGTTGGTGACAGAGGCTACGAGCAGTACTTC
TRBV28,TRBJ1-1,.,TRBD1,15,CASSLLTGRGAEAFF,TGTGCCAGCAGTCTCCTGACAGGGCGAGGGGCTGAAGCTTTCTTT
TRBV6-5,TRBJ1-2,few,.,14,CASTHSRADYGYTF,TGTGCCAGCACCCACTCCAGGGCCGACTATGGCTACACCTTC
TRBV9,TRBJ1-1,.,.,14,CASSPRQGGTEAFF,TGTGCCAGCAGCCCCCGCCAAGGCGGCACTGAAGCTTTCTTT
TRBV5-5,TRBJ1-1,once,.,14,CASSLSHGNTEAFF,TGTGCCAGCAGCTTGTCCCACGGGAACACTGAAGCTTTCTTT
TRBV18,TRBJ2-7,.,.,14,CASSPYEEGYEQYF,TGTGCCAGCTCACCCTATGAGGAGGGCTACGAGCAGTACTTC
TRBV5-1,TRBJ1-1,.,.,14,CASSLETAPTEAFF,TGCGCCAGCAGCTTGGAGACTGCCCCGACTGAAGCTTTCTTT
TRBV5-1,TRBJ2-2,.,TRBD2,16,CASSQSGGVMAGELFF,TGCGCCAGCAGCCAGAGCGGGGGGGTAATGGCCGGGGAGCTGTTTTTT
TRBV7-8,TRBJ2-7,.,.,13,CASSFGSRYEQYF,TGTGCCAGCAGCTTCGGGAGCCGCTACGAGCAGTACTTC
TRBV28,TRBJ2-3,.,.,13,CASRGPGTDTQYF,TGTGCCAGCAGGGGGCCCGGCACAGATACGCAGTATTTT
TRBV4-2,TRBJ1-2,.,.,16,CASSQDPTDNLYGYTF,TGTGCCAGCAGCCAAGATCCGACAGACAACCTCTATGGCTACACCTTC
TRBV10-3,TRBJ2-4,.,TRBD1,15,CAISDPGTAKNIQYF,TGTGCCATCAGTGACCCCGGGACAGCGAAAAACATTCAGTACTTC
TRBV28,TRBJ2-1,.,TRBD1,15,CASSANRGRVSEQFF,TGTGCCAGCAGTGCCAACAGGGGGCGCGTTTCTGAGCAGTTCTTC
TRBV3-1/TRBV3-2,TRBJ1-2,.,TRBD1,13,CASSPQGDYGYTF,TGTGCCAGCAGTCCGCAGGGGGACTATGGCTACACCTTC
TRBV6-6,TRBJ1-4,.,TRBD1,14,CASRPGTGQEKLFF,TGTGCCAGCAGACCCGGGACAGGGCAAGAAAAACTGTTTTTT
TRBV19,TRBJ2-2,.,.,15,CASSMGQANTGELFF,TGTGCCAGTAGTATGGGACAAGCGAACACCGGGGAGCTGTTTTTT
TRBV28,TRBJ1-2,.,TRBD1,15,CASSFSGGPNYGYTF,TGTGCCAGCAGTTTTTCAGGGGGCCCTAATTATGGCTACACCTTC
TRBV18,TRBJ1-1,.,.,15,CASSPSAVRNTEAFF,TGTGCCAGCTCACCATCGGCGGTTAGGAACACTGAAGCTTTCTTT
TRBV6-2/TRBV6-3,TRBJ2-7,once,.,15,CASSPKWATAHEQYF,TGTGCCAGCAGTCCAAAGTGGGCGACCGCCCACGAGCAGTACTTC
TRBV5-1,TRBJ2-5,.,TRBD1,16,CASSLEGQGAGETQYF,TGCGCCAGCAGCTTGGAAGGACAGGGGGCAGGGGAGACCCAGTACTTC
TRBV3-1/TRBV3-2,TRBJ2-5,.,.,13,CASTLGVQETQYF,TGTGCCAGCACCCTCGGGGTCCAAGAGACCCAGTACTTC
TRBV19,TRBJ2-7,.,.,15,CASSIGGRGVYEQYF,TGTGCCAGTAGTATAGGAGGCAGGGGGGTCTACGAGCAGTACTTC
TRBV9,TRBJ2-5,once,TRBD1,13,CASNRQGQETQYF,TGTGCCAGCAACAGACAGGGGCAAGAGACCCAGTACTTC
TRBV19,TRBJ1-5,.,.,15,CASSMGGGGNQPQHF,TGTGCCAGTAGTATGGGGGGAGGGGGTAATCAGCCCCAGCATTTT
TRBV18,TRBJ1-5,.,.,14,CASSPGAAGQPQHF,TGTGCCAGCTCACCAGGGGCGGCAGGTCAGCCCCAGCATTTT
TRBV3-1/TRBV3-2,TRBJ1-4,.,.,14,CASSQRGLDEKLFF,TGTGCCAGCAGCCAACGGGGATTGGATGAAAAACTGTTTTTT
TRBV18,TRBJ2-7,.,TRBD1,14,CASSYGTDSYEQYF,TGTGCCAGCTCTTACGGGACAGACTCCTACGAGCAGTACTTC
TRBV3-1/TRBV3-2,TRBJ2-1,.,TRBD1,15,CASSQGTGGYNEQFF,TGTGCCAGCAGCCAGGGGACAGGGGGCTACAATGAGCAGTTCTTC
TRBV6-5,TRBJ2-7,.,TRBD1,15,CASSTRTGGPYEQYF,TGTGCCAGCAGTACCCGGACAGGGGGCCCCTACGAGCAGTACTTC
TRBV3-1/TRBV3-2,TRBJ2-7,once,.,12,CASSFLSYEQYF,TGTGCCAGCTCGTTCTTATCCTACGAGCAGTACTTC
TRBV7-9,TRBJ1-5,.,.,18,CASSLWAGAINGNQPQHF,TGTGCCAGCAGCTTATGGGCAGGGGCCATAAATGGCAATCAGCCCCAGCATTTT
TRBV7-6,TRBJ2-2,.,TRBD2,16,CASSEGLAGAIGELFF,TGTGCCAGCAGCGAGGGACTAGCGGGAGCCATCGGGGAGCTGTTTTTT
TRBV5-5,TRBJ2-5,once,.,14,CASSLIQAEKTQYF,TGTGCCAGCAGCTTGATCCAAGCGGAAAAGACCCAGTACTTC
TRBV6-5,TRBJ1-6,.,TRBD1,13,CASSLGQYPPLHF,TGTGCCAGCAGTCTGGGACAGTACCCACCCCTCCACTTT
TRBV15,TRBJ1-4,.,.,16,CATSRDPLATNEKLFF,TGTGCCACCAGCAGAGACCCTCTTGCAACTAATGAAAAACTGTTTTTT
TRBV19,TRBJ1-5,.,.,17,CATSPRGSSPRNQPQHF,TGTGCCACCTCTCCCCGCGGGAGCTCGCCCCGCAATCAGCCCCAGCATTTT
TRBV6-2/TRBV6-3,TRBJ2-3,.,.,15,CASSYSGGARDTQYF,TGTGCCAGCAGTTACTCGGGGGGAGCTCGGGATACGCAGTATTTT
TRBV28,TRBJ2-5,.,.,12,CASVSTQETQYF,TGTGCCAGCGTAAGCACCCAAGAGACCCAGTACTTC
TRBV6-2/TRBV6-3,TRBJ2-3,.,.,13,CASSYSTGDTQYF,TGTGCCAGCAGTTACTCGACGGGAGATACGCAGTATTTT
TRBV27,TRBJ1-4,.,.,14,CASSFRGIGEKLFF,TGTGCCAGCAGTTTTAGGGGGATTGGTGAAAAACTGTTTTTT
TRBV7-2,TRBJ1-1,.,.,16,CASSVSPLTVNTEAFF,TGTGCCAGCAGCGTTTCACCTCTAACAGTGAACACTGAAGCTTTCTTT
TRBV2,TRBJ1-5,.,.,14,CASSKDGGDQPQHF,TGTGCCAGCAGTAAGGACGGAGGGGATCAGCCCCAGCATTTT
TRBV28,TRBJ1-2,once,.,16,CASSLSGKGNNYGYTF,TGTGCCAGCAGTTTATCCGGGAAGGGTAATAACTATGGCTACACCTTC
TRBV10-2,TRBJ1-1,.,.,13,CASMLQGVTEAFF,TGCGCCAGCATGCTACAGGGCGTCACTGAAGCTTTCTTT